Listed below are T cell receptor beta chains from one sample, sequenced in a study of a mutant IDH1 vaccine in newly diagnosed glioma. What these receptors recognize is not known. Here immunoSEQ multiplex PCR was the method, and the copy in TCRdb shows in-frame clones only, minus some. This table has roughly 35,000 clones, roughly 71% appearing once. The sample was PBMCs, taken from a glioma patient whose treatment included an IDH1 peptide vaccine. Receptors were obtained from a man aged 35 to 55 with glioma. The CDR3 runs from the conserved cysteine through the conserved F or W. A D gene is named only where the DNA matches it firmly. Only some rows state a clone size, as once, few, many or a class for expanded clones.

v_call: TRBV19
d_call: NA
clone_size: NA
j_call: TRBJ1-1
cdr3_aa: CASSKGPGVIDTEAFF
cdr3_nt: TGTGCCAGTAGTAAGGGTCCAGGGGTTATAGACACTGAAGCTTTCTTT

v_call: TRBV2
d_call: NA
clone_size: NA
j_call: TRBJ2-3
cdr3_aa: CASSADSSTDTQYF
cdr3_nt: TGTGCCAGCAGTGCGGACAGCAGCACAGATACGCAGTATTTT

v_call: TRBV6-4
d_call: NA
clone_size: NA
j_call: TRBJ1-5
cdr3_aa: CASSASGGVEAQHF
cdr3_nt: TGTGCCAGCAGTGCCTCCGGGGGCGTGGAGGCCCAGCATTTT

v_call: TRBV13
d_call: TRBD2
clone_size: once
j_call: TRBJ2-2
cdr3_aa: CASSSGVAGDTGELFF
cdr3_nt: TGTGCCAGCAGCTCGGGGGTAGCGGGAGACACCGGGGAGCTGTTTTTT

v_call: TRBV6-5
d_call: NA
clone_size: few
j_call: TRBJ2-3
cdr3_aa: CASSSLRKGTDTQYF
cdr3_nt: TGTGCCAGCAGTTCCCTTCGGAAGGGAACAGATACGCAGTATTTT

v_call: TRBV7-2
d_call: NA
clone_size: NA
j_call: TRBJ2-5
cdr3_aa: CASSLRGVQETQYF
cdr3_nt: TGTGCCAGCAGCTTAAGGGGAGTCCAAGAGACCCAGTACTTC

v_call: TRBV2
d_call: NA
clone_size: NA
j_call: TRBJ1-1
cdr3_aa: CASNARTGRSTEAFF
cdr3_nt: TGTGCCAGCAATGCCAGGACGGGGAGGAGCACTGAAGCTTTCTTT

v_call: TRBV6-6
d_call: NA
clone_size: NA
j_call: TRBJ1-1
cdr3_aa: CASSYSAGNTEAFF
cdr3_nt: TGTGCCAGCAGTTACTCGGCCGGGAACACTGAAGCTTTCTTT

v_call: TRBV18
d_call: NA
clone_size: few
j_call: TRBJ1-1
cdr3_aa: CASSPQSGNTEAFF
cdr3_nt: TGTGCCAGCTCACCACAATCCGGGAACACTGAAGCTTTCTTT

v_call: TRBV29-1
d_call: NA
clone_size: few
j_call: TRBJ2-7
cdr3_aa: CSVEGAASYEQYF
cdr3_nt: TGCAGCGTTGAAGGGGCGGCATCCTACGAGCAGTACTTC

v_call: TRBV15
d_call: NA
clone_size: few
j_call: TRBJ2-7
cdr3_aa: CATSPKGPREEQYF
cdr3_nt: TGTGCCACCAGCCCGAAGGGTCCCCGTGAGGAGCAGTACTTC

v_call: TRBV5-6
d_call: NA
clone_size: NA
j_call: TRBJ1-3
cdr3_aa: CASSGTQWNTIYF
cdr3_nt: TGTGCCAGCAGCGGTACCCAATGGAATACCATATATTTT

v_call: TRBV2
d_call: NA
clone_size: few
j_call: TRBJ2-2
cdr3_aa: CASPKRGNTGELFF
cdr3_nt: TGTGCCAGCCCAAAAAGGGGGAACACCGGGGAGCTGTTTTTT

v_call: TRBV7-9
d_call: NA
clone_size: NA
j_call: TRBJ1-1
cdr3_aa: CASSFWEITEAFF
cdr3_nt: TGTGCCAGCAGCTTTTGGGAGATCACTGAAGCTTTCTTT

v_call: TRBV25-1
d_call: TRBD1
clone_size: few
j_call: TRBJ1-1
cdr3_aa: CASSEGGRGWTEAFF
cdr3_nt: TGTGCCAGCAGTGAAGGTGGCAGGGGGTGGACTGAAGCTTTCTTT

v_call: TRBV7-2
d_call: NA
clone_size: NA
j_call: TRBJ1-2
cdr3_aa: CASTPGGHNYGYTF
cdr3_nt: TGTGCCAGCACCCCCGGGGGGCATAACTATGGCTACACCTTC

v_call: TRBV5-5
d_call: NA
clone_size: NA
j_call: TRBJ2-1
cdr3_aa: CASSLELGTVFNEQFF
cdr3_nt: TGTGCCAGCAGCTTGGAGCTTGGGACGGTATTTAATGAGCAGTTCTTC

v_call: TRBV28
d_call: TRBD1
clone_size: NA
j_call: TRBJ2-7
cdr3_aa: CASMVGTASYEQYF
cdr3_nt: TGTGCCAGCATGGTGGGGACAGCTTCCTACGAGCAGTACTTC

v_call: TRBV11-3
d_call: TRBD2
clone_size: NA
j_call: TRBJ2-3
cdr3_aa: CASSKGTSGRSDTQYF
cdr3_nt: TGTGCCAGCAGCAAAGGGACTAGCGGGAGATCAGATACGCAGTATTTT

v_call: TRBV6-1
d_call: TRBD1
clone_size: NA
j_call: TRBJ2-6
cdr3_aa: CASSEATGAGANVLTF
cdr3_nt: TGTGCCAGCAGTGAAGCGACAGGGGCCGGGGCCAACGTCCTGACTTTC

v_call: TRBV29-1
d_call: NA
clone_size: medium-sized
j_call: TRBJ1-2
cdr3_aa: CSVEEGYGYTF
cdr3_nt: TGCAGCGTTGAGGAGGGGTATGGCTACACCTTC

v_call: TRBV19
d_call: NA
clone_size: NA
j_call: TRBJ2-2
cdr3_aa: CASSDRQAELFF
cdr3_nt: TGTGCCAGTAGTGACAGACAAGCGGAGCTGTTTTTT

v_call: TRBV4-3
d_call: NA
clone_size: NA
j_call: TRBJ1-2
cdr3_aa: CASSQDSAQGFGYTF
cdr3_nt: TGCGCCAGCAGCCAAGATTCGGCACAGGGTTTCGGCTACACCTTC

v_call: TRBV7-9
d_call: NA
clone_size: NA
j_call: TRBJ1-4
cdr3_aa: CASSSDSRVEKLFF
cdr3_nt: TGTGCCAGCAGCTCGGACAGCCGGGTTGAAAAACTGTTTTTT

v_call: TRBV2
d_call: NA
clone_size: NA
j_call: TRBJ2-3
cdr3_aa: CASSANRNAGDTQYF
cdr3_nt: TGTGCCAGCAGCGCGAATCGGAACGCAGGGGATACGCAGTATTTT

v_call: TRBV23-1
d_call: NA
clone_size: few
j_call: TRBJ1-2
cdr3_aa: CASSQSSRVPNGYTF
cdr3_nt: TGCGCCAGCAGTCAATCGTCTAGGGTTCCGAATGGCTACACCTTC

v_call: TRBV5-1
d_call: TRBD1
clone_size: NA
j_call: TRBJ1-1
cdr3_aa: CASSLRPGQPSAPHF
cdr3_nt: TGCGCCAGCAGCTTGAGGCCGGGACAGCCGTCTGCCCCCCACTTT

v_call: TRBV7-2
d_call: TRBD1
clone_size: NA
j_call: TRBJ1-2
cdr3_aa: CASSPNRGFDGYTF
cdr3_nt: TGTGCCAGCAGCCCGAACAGGGGATTCGATGGCTACACCTTC

v_call: TRBV11-2
d_call: NA
clone_size: NA
j_call: TRBJ2-3
cdr3_aa: CASSLGVLPDTQYF
cdr3_nt: TGTGCCAGCAGCTTAGGAGTTCTACCAGATACGCAGTATTTT

v_call: TRBV10-2
d_call: NA
clone_size: NA
j_call: TRBJ1-5
cdr3_aa: CASSEWLRSPQHF
cdr3_nt: TGCGCCAGCAGTGAGTGGTTGCGTTCCCCCCAGCATTTT

v_call: TRBV6-1
d_call: TRBD2
clone_size: NA
j_call: TRBJ2-3
cdr3_aa: CASKSGLAGGDTQYF
cdr3_nt: TGTGCCAGCAAATCGGGACTAGCGGGAGGAGATACGCAGTATTTT

v_call: TRBV5-8
d_call: NA
clone_size: NA
j_call: TRBJ1-1
cdr3_aa: CASSLRDQIPEAFF
cdr3_nt: TGTGCCAGCAGCTTGAGGGATCAAATCCCTGAAGCTTTCTTT

v_call: TRBV27
d_call: TRBD2
clone_size: NA
j_call: TRBJ2-1
cdr3_aa: CASSLMVSGRAHEHNEQFF
cdr3_nt: TGTGCCAGCAGTTTAATGGTTAGCGGGAGGGCCCATGAACACAATGAGCAGTTCTTC

v_call: TRBV9
d_call: TRBD1
clone_size: NA
j_call: TRBJ1-2
cdr3_aa: CASSARGDRGADGYTF
cdr3_nt: TGTGCCAGCAGCGCCCGAGGGGACAGGGGGGCTGATGGCTACACCTTC

v_call: TRBV5-6
d_call: NA
clone_size: NA
j_call: TRBJ1-2
cdr3_aa: CASSPGAGANYGYTF
cdr3_nt: TGTGCCAGCAGCCCGGGGGCAGGTGCTAACTATGGCTACACCTTC

v_call: TRBV27
d_call: NA
clone_size: NA
j_call: TRBJ1-3
cdr3_aa: CASSGREVTSGNTIYF
cdr3_nt: TGTGCCAGCAGTGGAAGGGAGGTGACCTCTGGAAACACCATATATTTT

v_call: TRBV19
d_call: TRBD2
clone_size: NA
j_call: TRBJ2-1
cdr3_aa: CASSLGLANPSSYNEQFF
cdr3_nt: TGTGCCAGTAGTCTAGGACTAGCGAACCCGAGCTCCTACAATGAGCAGTTCTTC

v_call: TRBV28
d_call: NA
clone_size: NA
j_call: TRBJ1-3
cdr3_aa: CASRMGWQGFVYF
cdr3_nt: TGTGCCAGCAGAATGGGATGGCAGGGTTTCGTATATTTT

v_call: TRBV7-2
d_call: NA
clone_size: once
j_call: TRBJ2-2
cdr3_aa: CASSQEHTTGRELFF
cdr3_nt: TGTGCCAGCAGCCAAGAACACACGACCGGTCGGGAGCTGTTTTTT

v_call: TRBV5-1
d_call: NA
clone_size: NA
j_call: TRBJ1-3
cdr3_aa: CASSLAGTLAGNTIYF
cdr3_nt: TGCGCCAGCAGCTTGGCGGGGACCCTGGCTGGAAACACCATATATTTT

v_call: TRBV10-2
d_call: NA
clone_size: NA
j_call: TRBJ2-5
cdr3_aa: CATSRALGETQYF
cdr3_nt: TGCGCCACCTCTAGGGCCCTCGGCGAGACCCAGTACTTC

v_call: TRBV7-9
d_call: NA
clone_size: NA
j_call: TRBJ2-3
cdr3_aa: CASSPTGGFTDTQYF
cdr3_nt: TGTGCCAGCAGCCCAACCGGTGGATTCACAGATACGCAGTATTTT